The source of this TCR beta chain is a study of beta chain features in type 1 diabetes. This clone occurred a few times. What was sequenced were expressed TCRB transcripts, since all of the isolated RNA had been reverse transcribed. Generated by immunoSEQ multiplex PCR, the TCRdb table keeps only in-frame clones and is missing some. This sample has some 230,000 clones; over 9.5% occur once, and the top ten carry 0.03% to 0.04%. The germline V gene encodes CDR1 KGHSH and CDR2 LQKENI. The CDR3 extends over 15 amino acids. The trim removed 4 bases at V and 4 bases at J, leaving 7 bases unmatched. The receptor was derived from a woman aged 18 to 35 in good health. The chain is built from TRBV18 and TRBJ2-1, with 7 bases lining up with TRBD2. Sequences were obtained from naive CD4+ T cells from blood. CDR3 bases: TGTGCCAGCTCACTAAGCGGGACTTCTTACAATGAGCAGTTCTTC. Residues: CASSLSGTSYNEQFF. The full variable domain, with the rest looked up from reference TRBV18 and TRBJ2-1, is NAGVMQNPRHLVRRRGQEARLRCSPMKGHSHVYWYRQLPEEGLKFMVYLQKENIIDESGMPKERFSAEFPKEGPSILRIQQVVRGDSAAYFCASSLSGTSYNEQFFGPGTRLTVL.